This record looks at one TCR beta chain sequence and its context. The data stem from a study of blood T cell repertoires in COVID-19. Across the whole study: The origin of the acute and convalescent COVID-19 samples was the United States, Italy and Spain.

Germline V gene sequence: CDR1 SGHTA, CDR2 FQGNSA. With 1 base removed from V and 7 bases from J, the gap between germline ends came to 8 bases. The CDR3 consists of 13 residues. In terms of age and location, participants ranged from roughly 18 to 100 years and lived in under 30 US areas. The assay was immunoSEQ multiplex PCR, and TCRdb's table has in-frame clones only and misses some. Of around 250,000 clones detected, 91% appear once; the ten largest clones hold 0.95% to 1.5%. The sequencing input was PBMCs or T cells enriched from blood (not recorded which). The sequence came from a human donor in a cohort exposed to, infected with or recovered from COVID-19 (not recorded which). The donor label of this sample is uncertain. V gene TRBV7-2 combines with J gene TRBJ2-1, with D uncertain. The CDR3 sequence is CASSLEWANEQFF. The CDR3 DNA reads as TGTGCCAGCAGCTTAGAGTGGGCGAATGAGCAGTTCTTC.